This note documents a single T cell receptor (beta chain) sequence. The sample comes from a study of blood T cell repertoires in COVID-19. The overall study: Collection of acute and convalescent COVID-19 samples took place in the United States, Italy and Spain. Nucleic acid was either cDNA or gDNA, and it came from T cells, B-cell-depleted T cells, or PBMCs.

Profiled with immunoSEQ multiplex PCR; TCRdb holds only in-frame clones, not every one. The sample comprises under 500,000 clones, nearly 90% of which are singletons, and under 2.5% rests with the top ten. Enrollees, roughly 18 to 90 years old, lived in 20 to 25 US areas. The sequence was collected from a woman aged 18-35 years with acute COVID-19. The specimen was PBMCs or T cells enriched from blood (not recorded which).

In DNA form, the CDR3 reads TGCGCCAGCAGCTACGTCCAAACAGGGGATTCACCCCTCCACTTT. Amino acids: CASSYVQTGDSPLHF. V gene TRBV5-1 combines with J gene TRBJ1-6, with 7 nucleotides matching TRBD1. V trimming: 3 bases; J trimming: 8 bases; junction bases outside the gene matches: 8. The CDR3 totals 15 residues. Looked up from germline, CDR1 is SGHRS and CDR2 is YFSETQ.